What follows describes a single TCR beta chain. Measured with immunoSEQ multiplex PCR; TCRdb has only the in-frame clones, and not every one. This sample carries about 100,000 clones, around four fifths of them seen once, and the ten largest clones take roughly 12%. The data were obtained in a study of blood T cell repertoires in COVID-19. As for the study in general: Samples came from the United States, Italy and Spain, spanning acute and convalescent COVID-19.

Germline lookup yields CDR1 LGHDT and CDR2 YNNKEL (reference sequence). This CDR3 is built from 15 residues. V was trimmed by 6 bases and J by 9 bases, leaving 18 bases between them. The chain is built from TRBV3-1 (or the pseudogene TRBV3-2) and TRBJ1-6; D is perhaps TRBD1 (6 bases). Sequences were obtained from peripheral blood. This receptor was taken from a woman between 65 and 79 years old with acute or convalescent COVID-19. The CDR3 is CASRTTPTGPSPLHF. The CDR3 DNA is TGTGCCAGCAGAACTACCCCGACAGGCCCTTCACCCCTCCACTTT.